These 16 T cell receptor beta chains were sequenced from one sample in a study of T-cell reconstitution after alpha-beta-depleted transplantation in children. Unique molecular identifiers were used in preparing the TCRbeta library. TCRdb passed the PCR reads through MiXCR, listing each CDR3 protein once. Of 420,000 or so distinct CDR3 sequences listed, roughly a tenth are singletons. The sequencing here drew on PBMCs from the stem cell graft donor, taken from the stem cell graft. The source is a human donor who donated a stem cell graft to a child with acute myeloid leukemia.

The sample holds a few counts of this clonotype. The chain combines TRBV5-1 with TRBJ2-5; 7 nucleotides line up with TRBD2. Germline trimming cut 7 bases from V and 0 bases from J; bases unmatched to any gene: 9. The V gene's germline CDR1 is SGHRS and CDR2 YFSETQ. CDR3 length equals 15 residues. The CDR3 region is CASSGEGRYQETQYF. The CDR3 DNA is TGCGCCAGCTCTGGGGAGGGGCGATACCAAGAGACCCAGTACTTC.

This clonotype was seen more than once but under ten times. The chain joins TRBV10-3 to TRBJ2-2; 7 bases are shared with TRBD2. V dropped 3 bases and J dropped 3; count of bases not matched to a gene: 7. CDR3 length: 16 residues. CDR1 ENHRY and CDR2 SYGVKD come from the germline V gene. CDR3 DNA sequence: TGTGCCATCAGTGAAGGATGGGGAGGGTACACCGGGGAGCTGTTTTTT. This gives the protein CAISEGWGGYTGELFF.

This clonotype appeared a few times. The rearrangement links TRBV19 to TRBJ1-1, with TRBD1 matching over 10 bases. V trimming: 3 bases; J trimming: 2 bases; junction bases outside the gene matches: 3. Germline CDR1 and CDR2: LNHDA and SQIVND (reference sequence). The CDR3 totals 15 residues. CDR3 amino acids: CASSMGTGANTEAFF. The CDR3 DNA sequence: TGTGCCAGTAGTATGGGGACAGGGGCAAACACTGAAGCTTTCTTT.

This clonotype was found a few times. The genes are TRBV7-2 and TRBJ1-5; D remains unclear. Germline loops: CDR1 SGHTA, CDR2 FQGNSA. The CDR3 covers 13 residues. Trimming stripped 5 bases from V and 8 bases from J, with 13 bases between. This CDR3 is CASSPRNTEPQHF. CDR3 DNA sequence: TGTGCCAGCAGCCCAAGAAATACTGAGCCCCAGCATTTT.

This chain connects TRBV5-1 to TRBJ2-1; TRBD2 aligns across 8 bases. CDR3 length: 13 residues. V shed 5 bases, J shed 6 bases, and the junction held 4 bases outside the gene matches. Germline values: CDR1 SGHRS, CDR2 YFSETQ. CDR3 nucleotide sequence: TGCGCCAGCAGGAGGAGCGGGAGCAATGAGCAGTTCTTC. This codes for CASRRSGSNEQFF.

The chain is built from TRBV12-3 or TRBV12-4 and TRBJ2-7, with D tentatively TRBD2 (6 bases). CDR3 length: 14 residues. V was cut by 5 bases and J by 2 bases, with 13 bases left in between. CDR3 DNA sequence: TGTGCCAGCAGTCCGGGAGCGGCTCCCTACGAGCAGTACTTC. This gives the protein CASSPGAAPYEQYF.

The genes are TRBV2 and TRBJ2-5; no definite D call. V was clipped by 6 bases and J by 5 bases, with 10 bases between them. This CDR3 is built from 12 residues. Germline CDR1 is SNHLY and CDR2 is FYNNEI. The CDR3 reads CASSTPRETQYF. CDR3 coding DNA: TGTGCCAGCAGCACCCCGAGGGAGACCCAGTACTTC.

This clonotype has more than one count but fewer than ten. This CDR3 is CSAVKTSGRTDTQYF. The CDR3 DNA sequence: TGCAGTGCTGTAAAGACTAGCGGGCGCACAGATACGCAGTATTTT. The chain joins TRBV20-1 to TRBJ2-3; 10 nucleotides line up with TRBD2. CDR1 DFQATT and CDR2 SNEGSKA come from the germline V gene (reference sequence). J was trimmed by 1 base and V by 5 bases; bases with no gene match: 6. The CDR3 has 15 amino acids.

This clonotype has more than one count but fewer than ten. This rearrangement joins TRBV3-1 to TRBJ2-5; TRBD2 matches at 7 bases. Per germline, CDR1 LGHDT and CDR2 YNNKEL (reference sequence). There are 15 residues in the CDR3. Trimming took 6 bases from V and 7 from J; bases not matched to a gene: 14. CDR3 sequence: CASSSLGTGEGTQYF. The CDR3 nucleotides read TGTGCCAGCAGTTCGCTTGGGACTGGGGAGGGGACCCAGTACTTC.

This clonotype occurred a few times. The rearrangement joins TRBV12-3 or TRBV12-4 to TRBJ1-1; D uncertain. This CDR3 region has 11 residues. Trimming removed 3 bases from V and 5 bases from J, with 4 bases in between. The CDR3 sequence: CASSFATEAFF. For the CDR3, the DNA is TGTGCCAGCAGTTTTGCAACTGAAGCTTTCTTT.

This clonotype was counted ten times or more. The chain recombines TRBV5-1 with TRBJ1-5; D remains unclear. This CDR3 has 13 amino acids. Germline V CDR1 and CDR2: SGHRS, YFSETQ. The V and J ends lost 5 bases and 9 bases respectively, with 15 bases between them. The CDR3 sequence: CASSLEPGWPQHF. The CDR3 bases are TGCGCCAGCAGTCTGGAGCCGGGGTGGCCCCAGCATTTT.

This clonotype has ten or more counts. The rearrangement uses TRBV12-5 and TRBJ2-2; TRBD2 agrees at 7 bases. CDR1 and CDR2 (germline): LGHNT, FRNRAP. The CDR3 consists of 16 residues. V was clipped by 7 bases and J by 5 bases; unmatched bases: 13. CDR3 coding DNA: TGTGCTAGTGTCTTGCGTCCGGGAGGACTAACCGGGGAGCTGTTTTTT. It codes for CASVLRPGGLTGELFF.

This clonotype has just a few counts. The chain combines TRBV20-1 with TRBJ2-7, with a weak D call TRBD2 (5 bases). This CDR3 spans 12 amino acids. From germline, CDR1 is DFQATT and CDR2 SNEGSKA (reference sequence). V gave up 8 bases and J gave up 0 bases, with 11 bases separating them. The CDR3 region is CSLTGSSYEQYF. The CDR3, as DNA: TGCAGTCTGACGGGGAGCTCCTACGAGCAGTACTTC.

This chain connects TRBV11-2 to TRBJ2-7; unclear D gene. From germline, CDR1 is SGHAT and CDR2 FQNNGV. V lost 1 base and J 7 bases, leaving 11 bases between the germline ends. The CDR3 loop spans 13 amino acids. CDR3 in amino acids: CASSLGGKTEQYV. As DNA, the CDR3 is TGTGCCAGCAGCTTAGGGGGAAAGACGGAGCAGTACGTC.

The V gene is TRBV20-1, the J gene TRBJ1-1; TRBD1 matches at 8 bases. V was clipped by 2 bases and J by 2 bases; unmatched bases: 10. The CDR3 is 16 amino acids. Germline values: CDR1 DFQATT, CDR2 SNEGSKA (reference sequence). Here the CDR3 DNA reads TGCAGTGCTAGACTCCGGCCAGGGGGCAAAAACACTGAAGCTTTCTTT. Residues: CSARLRPGGKNTEAFF.

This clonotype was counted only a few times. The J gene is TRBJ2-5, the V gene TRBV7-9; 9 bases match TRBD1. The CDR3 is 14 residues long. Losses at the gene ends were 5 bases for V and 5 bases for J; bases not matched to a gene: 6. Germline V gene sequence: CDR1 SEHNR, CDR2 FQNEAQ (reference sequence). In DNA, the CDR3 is TGTGCCAGCAGCATGGGACAGGGATTCGAGACCCAGTACTTC. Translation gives CASSMGQGFETQYF.